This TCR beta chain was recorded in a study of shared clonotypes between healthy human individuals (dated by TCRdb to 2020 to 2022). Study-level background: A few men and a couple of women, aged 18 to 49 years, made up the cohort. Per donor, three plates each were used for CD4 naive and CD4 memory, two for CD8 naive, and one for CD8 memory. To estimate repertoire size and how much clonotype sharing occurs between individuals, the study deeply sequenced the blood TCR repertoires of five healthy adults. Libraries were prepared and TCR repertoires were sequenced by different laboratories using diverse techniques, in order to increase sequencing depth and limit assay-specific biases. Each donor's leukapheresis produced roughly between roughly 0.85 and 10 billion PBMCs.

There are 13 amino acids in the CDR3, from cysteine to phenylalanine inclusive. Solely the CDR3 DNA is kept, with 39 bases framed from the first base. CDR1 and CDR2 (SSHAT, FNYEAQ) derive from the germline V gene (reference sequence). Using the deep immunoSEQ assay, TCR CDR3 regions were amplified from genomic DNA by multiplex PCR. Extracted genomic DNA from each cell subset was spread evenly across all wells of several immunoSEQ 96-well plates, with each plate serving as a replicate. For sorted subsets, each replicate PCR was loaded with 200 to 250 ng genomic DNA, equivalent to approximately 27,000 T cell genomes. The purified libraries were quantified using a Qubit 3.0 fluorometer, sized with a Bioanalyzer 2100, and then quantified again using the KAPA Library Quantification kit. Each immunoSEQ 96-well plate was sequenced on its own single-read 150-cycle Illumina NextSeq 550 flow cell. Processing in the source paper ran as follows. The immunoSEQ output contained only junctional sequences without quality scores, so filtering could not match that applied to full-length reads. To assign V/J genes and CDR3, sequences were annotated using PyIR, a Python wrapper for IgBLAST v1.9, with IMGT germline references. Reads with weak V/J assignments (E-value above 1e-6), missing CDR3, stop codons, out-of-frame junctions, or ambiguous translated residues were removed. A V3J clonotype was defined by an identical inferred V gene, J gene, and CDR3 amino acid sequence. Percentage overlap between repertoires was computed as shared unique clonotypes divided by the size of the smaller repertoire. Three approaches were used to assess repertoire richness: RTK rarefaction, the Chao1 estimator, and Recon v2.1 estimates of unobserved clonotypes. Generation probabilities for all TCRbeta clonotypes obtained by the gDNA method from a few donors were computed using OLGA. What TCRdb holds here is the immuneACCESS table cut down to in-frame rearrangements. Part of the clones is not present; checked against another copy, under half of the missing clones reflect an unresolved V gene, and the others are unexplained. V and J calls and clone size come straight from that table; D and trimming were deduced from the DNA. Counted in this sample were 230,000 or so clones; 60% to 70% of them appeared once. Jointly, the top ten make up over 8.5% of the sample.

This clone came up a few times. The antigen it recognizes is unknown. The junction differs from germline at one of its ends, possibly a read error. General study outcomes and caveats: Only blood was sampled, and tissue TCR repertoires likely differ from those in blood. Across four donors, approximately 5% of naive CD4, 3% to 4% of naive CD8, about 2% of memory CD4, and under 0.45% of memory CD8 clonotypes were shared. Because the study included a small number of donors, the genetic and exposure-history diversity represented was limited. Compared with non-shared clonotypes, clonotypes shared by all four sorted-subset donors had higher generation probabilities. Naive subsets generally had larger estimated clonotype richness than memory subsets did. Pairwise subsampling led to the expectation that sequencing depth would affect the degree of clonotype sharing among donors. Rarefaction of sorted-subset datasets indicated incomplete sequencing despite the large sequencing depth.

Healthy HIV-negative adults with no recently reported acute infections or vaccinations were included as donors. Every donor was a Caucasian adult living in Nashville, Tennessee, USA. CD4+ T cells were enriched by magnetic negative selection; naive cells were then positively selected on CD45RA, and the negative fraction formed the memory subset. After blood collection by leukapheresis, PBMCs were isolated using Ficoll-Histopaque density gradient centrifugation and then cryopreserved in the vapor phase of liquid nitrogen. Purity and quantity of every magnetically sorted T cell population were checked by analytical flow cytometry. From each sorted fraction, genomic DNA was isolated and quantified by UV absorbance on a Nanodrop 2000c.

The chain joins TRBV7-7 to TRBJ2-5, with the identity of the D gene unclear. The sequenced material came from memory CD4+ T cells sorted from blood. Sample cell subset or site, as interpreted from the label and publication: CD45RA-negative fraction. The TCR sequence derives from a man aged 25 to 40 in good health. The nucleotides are TGTGCTAGCAGCCAGGACCTAAGGGAGACCCAGTACTTC. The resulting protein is CASSQDLRETQYF.